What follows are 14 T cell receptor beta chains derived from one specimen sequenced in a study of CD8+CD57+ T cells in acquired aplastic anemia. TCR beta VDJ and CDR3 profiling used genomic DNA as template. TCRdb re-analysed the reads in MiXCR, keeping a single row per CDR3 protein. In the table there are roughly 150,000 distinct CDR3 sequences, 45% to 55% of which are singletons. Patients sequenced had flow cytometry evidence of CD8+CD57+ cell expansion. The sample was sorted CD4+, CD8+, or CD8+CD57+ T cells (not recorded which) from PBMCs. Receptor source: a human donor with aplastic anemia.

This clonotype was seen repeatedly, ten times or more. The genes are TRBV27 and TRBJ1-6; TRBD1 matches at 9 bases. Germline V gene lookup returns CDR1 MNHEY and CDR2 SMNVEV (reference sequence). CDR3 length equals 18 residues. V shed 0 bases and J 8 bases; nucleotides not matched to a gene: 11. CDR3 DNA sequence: TGTGCCAGCAGTTTATCCCGGTGGGGACAGGGCCTATATTCACCCCTCCACTTT. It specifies CASSLSRWGQGLYSPLHF.

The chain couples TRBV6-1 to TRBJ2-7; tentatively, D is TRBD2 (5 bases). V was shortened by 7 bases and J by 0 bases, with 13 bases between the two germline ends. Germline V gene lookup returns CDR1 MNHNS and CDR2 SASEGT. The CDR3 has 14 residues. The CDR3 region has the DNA TGTGCCAGCAACTACCTGGCGGGCTCCTACGAGCAGTACTTC. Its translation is CASNYLAGSYEQYF.

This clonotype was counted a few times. The CDR3 region has the DNA TGCGCCAGCAGCCCGACTAGTAACCAAAACATTCAGTACTTC. Its translation is CASSPTSNQNIQYF. The rearrangement uses TRBV5-1 and TRBJ2-4; D may be TRBD2 (6 bases). The V end lost 4 bases, the J end lost 5 bases, and 13 bases lay between the germline ends. CDR3 length: 14 amino acids. Germline-derived CDR1 and CDR2 are SGHRS and YFSETQ.

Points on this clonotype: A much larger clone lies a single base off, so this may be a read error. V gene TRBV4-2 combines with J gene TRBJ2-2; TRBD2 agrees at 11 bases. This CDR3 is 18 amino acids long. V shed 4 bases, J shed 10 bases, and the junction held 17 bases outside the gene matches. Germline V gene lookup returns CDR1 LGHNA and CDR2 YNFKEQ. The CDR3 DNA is TGTGCCAGCAGCCCAGGGACTAGCGGCATATCGTTGGCCGAGGAGCTGTTTTTT. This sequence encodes CASSPGTSGISLAEELFF.

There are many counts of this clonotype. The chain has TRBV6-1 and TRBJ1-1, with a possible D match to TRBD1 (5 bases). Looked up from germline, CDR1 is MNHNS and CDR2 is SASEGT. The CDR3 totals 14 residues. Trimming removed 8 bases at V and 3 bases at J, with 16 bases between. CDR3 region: CASSWSRADTEAFF. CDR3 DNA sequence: TGTGCCAGCTCATGGAGCAGGGCGGACACTGAAGCTTTCTTT.

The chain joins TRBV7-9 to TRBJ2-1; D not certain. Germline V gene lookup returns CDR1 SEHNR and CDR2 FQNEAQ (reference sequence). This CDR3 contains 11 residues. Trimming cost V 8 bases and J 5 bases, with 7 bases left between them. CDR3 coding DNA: TGTGCCAGCGCCACACACAATGAGCAGTTCTTC. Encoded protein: CASATHNEQFF.

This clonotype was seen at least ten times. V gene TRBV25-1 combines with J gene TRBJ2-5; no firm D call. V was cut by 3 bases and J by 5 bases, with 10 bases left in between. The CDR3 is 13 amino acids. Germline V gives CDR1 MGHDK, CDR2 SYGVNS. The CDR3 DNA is TGTGCCAGCAGTGACTCATACGGGGAGACCCAGTACTTC. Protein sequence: CASSDSYGETQYF.

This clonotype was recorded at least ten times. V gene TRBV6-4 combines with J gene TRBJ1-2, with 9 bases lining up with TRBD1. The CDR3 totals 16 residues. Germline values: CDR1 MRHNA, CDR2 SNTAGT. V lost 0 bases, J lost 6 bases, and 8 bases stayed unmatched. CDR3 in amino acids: CASSDSMRGDRDGYTF. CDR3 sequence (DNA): TGTGCCAGCAGTGACTCGATGAGGGGGGACAGGGATGGCTACACCTTC.

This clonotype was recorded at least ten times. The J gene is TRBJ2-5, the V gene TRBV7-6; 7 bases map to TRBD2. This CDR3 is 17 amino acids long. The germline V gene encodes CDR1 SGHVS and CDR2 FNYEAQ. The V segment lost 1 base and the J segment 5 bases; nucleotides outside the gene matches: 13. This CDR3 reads CASSLGTGGGSGETQYF. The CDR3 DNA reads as TGTGCCAGCAGCTTAGGAACGGGAGGAGGATCGGGGGAGACCCAGTACTTC.

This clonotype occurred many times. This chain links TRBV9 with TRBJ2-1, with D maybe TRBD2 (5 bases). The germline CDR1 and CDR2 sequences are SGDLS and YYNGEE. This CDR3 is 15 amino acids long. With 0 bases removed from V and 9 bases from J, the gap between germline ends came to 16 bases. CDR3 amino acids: CASSVGSTGNGEQFF. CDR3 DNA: TGTGCCAGCAGCGTAGGGTCAACGGGAAACGGTGAGCAGTTCTTC.

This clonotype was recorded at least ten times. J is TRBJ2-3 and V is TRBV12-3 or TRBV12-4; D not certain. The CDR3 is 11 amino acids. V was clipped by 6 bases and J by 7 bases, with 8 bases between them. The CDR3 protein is CASRQTNTQYF. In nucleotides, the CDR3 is TGTGCCAGCAGACAAACTAATACGCAGTATTTT.

The CDR3 loop reads CASVSSGGLQETQYF. The CDR3 DNA sequence: TGTGCCAGCGTTTCTAGCGGGGGCCTCCAAGAGACCCAGTACTTC. The genes are TRBV5-6 and TRBJ2-5; TRBD2 matches at 10 bases. The V gene end was trimmed by 7 bases and the J gene end by 1 base; junction bases not matched to a gene: 7. CDR1 and CDR2 (germline): SGHDT, YYEEEE. CDR3 length: 15 amino acids.

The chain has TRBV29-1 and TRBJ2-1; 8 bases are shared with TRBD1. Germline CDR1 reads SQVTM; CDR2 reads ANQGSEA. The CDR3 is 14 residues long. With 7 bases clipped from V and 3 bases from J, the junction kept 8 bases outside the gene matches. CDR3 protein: CSAPDRVGYNEQFF. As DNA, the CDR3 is TGCAGCGCTCCGGACAGGGTCGGCTACAATGAGCAGTTCTTC.

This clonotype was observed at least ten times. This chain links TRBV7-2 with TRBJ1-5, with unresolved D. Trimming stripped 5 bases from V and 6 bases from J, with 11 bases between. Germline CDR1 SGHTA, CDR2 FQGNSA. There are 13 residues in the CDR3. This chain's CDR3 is CASSPRESQPQHF. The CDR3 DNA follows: TGTGCCAGCAGCCCCCGGGAGTCTCAGCCCCAGCATTTT.